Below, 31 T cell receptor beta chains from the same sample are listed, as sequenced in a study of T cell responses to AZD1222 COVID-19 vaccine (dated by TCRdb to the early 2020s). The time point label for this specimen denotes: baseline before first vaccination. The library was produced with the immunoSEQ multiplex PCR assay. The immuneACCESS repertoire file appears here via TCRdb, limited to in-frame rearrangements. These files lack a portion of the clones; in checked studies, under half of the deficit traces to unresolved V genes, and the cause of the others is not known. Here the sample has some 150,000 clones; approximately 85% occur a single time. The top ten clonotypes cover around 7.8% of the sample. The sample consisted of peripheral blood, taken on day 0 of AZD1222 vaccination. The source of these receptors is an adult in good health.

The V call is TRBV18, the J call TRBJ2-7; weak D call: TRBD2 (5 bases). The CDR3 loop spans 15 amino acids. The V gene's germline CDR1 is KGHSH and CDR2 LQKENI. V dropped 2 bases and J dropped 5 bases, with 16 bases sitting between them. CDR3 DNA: TGTGCCAGCTCACCAGGCTGGCAGGAGGTCCACGAGCAGTACTTC. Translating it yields CASSPGWQEVHEQYF.

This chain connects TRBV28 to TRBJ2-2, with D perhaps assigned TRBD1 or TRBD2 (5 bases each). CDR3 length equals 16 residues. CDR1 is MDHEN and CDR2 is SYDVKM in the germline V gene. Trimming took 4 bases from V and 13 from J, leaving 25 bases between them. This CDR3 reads CASSSTQVAGVDGLFF. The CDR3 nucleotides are TGTGCCAGCAGTTCAACACAGGTTGCCGGGGTGGATGGGCTGTTTTTT. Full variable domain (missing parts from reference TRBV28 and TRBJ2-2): DVKVTQSSRYLVKRTGEKVFLECVQDMDHENMFWYRQDPGLGLRLIYFSYDVKMKEKGDIPEGYSVSREKKERFSLILESASTNQTSMYLCASSSTQVAGVDGLFFGEGSRLTVL.

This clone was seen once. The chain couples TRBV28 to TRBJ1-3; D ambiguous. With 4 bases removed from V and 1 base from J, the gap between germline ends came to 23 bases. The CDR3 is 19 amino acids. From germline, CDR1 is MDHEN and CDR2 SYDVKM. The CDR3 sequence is CASSSGGGPLAPSGNTIYF. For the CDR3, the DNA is TGTGCCAGCAGTTCTGGTGGCGGTCCCCTCGCCCCGTCTGGAAACACCATATATTTT.

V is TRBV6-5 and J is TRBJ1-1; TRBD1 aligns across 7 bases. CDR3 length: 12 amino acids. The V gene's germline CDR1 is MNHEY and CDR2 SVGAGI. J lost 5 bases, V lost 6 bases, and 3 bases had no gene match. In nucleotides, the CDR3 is TGTGCCAGCAGGACAGGGTGGACTGAAGCTTTCTTT. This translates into CASRTGWTEAFF.

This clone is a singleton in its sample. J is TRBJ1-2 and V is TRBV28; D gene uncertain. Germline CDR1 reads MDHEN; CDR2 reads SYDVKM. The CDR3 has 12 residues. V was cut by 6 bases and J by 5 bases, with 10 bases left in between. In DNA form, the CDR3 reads TGTGCCAGCAGGCCCCCGTCGTATGGCTACACCTTC. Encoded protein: CASRPPSYGYTF.

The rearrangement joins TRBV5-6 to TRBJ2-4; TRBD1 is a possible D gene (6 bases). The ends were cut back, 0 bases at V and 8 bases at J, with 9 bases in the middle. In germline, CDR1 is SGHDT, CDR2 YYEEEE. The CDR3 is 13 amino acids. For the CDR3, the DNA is TGTGCCAGCAGCTTGGGGCCAGGGGACATTCAGTACTTC. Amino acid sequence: CASSLGPGDIQYF.

The CDR3, as DNA: TGTGCCAGCTCACCGACTAGCGGTTTGGGGAACAATGAGCAGTTCTTC. Protein product: CASSPTSGLGNNEQFF. This rearrangement joins TRBV18 to TRBJ2-1, with 9 bases matching TRBD2. The CDR3 spans 16 residues. Germline loops: CDR1 KGHSH, CDR2 LQKENI. The J segment lost 5 bases and the V segment lost 3 bases, leaving 8 bases of the junction unmatched. The full variable domain, its missing parts supplied by reference TRBV18 and TRBJ2-1, is NAGVMQNPRHLVRRRGQEARLRCSPMKGHSHVYWYRQLPEEGLKFMVYLQKENIIDESGMPKERFSAEFPKEGPSILRIQQVVRGDSAAYFCASSPTSGLGNNEQFFGPGTRLTVL.

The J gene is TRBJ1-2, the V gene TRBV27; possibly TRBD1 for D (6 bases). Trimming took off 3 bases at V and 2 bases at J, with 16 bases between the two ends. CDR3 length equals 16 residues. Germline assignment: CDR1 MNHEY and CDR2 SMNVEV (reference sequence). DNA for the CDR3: TGTGCCAGCAGTTTGAGTAGGGGGGAACGCAACTATGGCTACACCTTC. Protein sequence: CASSLSRGERNYGYTF.

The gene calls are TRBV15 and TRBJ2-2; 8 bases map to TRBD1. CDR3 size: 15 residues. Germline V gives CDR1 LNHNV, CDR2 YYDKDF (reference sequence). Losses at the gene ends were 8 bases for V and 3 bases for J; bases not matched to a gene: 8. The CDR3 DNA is TGTGCCACCCGAGCAGGGGGCGGCGACACCGGGGAGCTGTTTTTT. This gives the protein CATRAGGGDTGELFF.

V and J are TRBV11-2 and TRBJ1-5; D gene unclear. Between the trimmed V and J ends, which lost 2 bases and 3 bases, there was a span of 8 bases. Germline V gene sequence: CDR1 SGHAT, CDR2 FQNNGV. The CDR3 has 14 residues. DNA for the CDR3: TGTGCCAGCAGCTTAACCTTCACCAATCAGCCCCAGCATTTT. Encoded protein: CASSLTFTNQPQHF.

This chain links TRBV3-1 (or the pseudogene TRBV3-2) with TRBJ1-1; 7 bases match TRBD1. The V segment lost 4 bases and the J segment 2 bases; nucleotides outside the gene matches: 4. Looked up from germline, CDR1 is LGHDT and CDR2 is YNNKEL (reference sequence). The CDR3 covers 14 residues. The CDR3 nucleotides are TGTGCCAGCAGCCCGGGACAGCCAAACACTGAAGCTTTCTTT. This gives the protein CASSPGQPNTEAFF.

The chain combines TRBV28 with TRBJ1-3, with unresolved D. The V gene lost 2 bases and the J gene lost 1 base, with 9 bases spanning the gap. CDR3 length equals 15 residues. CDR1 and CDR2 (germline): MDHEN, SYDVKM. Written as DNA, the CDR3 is TGTGCCAGCAGTTTACCCGTCGTGTCTGGAAACACCATATATTTT. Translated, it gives CASSLPVVSGNTIYF.

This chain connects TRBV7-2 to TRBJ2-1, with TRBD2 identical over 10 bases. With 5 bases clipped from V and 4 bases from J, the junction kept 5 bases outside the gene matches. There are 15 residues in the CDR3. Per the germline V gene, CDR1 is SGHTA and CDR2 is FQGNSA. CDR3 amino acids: CASSQQRGGYNEQFF. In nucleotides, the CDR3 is TGTGCCAGCAGCCAACAGCGGGGGGGTTACAATGAGCAGTTCTTC.

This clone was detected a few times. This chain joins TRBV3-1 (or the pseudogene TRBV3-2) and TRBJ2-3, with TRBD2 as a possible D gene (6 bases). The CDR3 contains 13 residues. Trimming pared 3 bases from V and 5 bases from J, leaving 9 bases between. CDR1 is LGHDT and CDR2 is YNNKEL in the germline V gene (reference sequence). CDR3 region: CASSHLGGDTQYF. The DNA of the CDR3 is TGTGCCAGCAGCCACTTGGGGGGAGATACGCAGTATTTT.

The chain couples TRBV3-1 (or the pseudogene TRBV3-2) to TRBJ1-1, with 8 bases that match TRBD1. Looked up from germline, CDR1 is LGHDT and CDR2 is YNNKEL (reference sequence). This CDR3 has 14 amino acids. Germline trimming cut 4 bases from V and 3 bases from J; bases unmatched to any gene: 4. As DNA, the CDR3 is TGTGCCAGCAGCCCACAGGGGGATCACACTGAAGCTTTCTTT. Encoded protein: CASSPQGDHTEAFF.

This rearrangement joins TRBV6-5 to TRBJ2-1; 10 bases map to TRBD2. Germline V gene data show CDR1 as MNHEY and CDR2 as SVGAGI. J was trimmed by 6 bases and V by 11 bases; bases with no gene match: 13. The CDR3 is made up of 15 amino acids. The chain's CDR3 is CAGRNSGGPLNEQFF. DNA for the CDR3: TGTGCCGGACGAAATAGCGGGGGGCCGCTCAATGAGCAGTTCTTC.

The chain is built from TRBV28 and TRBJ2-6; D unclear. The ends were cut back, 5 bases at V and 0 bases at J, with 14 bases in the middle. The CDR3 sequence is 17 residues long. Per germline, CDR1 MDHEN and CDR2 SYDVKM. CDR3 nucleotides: TGTGCCAGCAGTCCACAGCAGATCAACTCTGGGGCCAACGTCCTGACTTTC. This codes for CASSPQQINSGANVLTF.

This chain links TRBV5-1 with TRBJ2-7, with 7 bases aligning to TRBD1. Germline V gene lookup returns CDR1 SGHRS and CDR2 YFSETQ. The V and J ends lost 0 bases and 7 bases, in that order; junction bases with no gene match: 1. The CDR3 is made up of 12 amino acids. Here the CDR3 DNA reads TGCGCCAGCAGCTTGGAACAGGGGGAGCAGTACTTC. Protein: CASSLEQGEQYF.

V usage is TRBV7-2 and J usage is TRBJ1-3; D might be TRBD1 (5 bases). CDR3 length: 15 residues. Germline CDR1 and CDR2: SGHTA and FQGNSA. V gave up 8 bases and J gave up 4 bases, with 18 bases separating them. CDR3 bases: TGTGCCAGCCAATTCTCAGGGTTATCGGGAAACACCATATATTTT. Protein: CASQFSGLSGNTIYF.

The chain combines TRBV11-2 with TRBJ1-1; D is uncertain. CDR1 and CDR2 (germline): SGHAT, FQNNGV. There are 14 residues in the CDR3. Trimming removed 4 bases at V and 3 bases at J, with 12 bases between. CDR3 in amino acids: CASSSQPVDTEAFF. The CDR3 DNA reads TGTGCCAGCAGCTCACAGCCCGTGGACACTGAAGCTTTCTTT.

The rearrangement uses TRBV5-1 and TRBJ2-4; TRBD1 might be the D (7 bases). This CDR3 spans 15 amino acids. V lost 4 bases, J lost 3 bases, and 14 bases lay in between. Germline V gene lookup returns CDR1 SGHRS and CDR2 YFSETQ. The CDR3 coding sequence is TGCGCCAGCAGCAAAACAGGGGAGGTCAAAAACATTCAGTACTTC. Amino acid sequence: CASSKTGEVKNIQYF.

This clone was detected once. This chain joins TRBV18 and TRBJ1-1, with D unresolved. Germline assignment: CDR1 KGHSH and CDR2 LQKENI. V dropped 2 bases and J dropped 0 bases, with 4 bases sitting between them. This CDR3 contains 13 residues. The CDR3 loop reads CASSPELNTEAFF. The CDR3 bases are TGTGCCAGCTCACCAGAATTGAACACTGAAGCTTTCTTT.

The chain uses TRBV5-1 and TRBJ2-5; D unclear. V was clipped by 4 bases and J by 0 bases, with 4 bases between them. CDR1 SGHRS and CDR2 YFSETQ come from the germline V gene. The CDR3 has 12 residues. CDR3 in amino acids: CASSRNQETQYF. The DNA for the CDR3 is TGCGCCAGCAGCCGGAACCAAGAGACCCAGTACTTC.

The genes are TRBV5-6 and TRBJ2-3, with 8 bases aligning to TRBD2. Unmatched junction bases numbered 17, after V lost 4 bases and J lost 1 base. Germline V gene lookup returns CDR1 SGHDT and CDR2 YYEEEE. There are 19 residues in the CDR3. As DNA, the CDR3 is TGTGCCAGCAGCCTGGCGGGGGGAGGTTGGGGCCGGGGCACAGATACGCAGTATTTT. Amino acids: CASSLAGGGWGRGTDTQYF. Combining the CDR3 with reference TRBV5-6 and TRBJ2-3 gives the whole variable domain DAGVTQSPTHLIKTRGQQVTLRCSPKSGHDTVSWYQQALGQGPQFIFQYYEEEERQRGNFPDRFSGHQFPNYSSELNVNALLLGDSALYLCASSLAGGGWGRGTDTQYFGPGTRLTVL.

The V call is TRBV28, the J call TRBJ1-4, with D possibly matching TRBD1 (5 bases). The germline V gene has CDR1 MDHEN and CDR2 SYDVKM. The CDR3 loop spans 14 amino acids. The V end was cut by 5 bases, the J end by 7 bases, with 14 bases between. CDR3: CASSLGTSPEKLFF. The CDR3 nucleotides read TGTGCCAGCAGTCTCGGGACTTCGCCTGAAAAACTGTTTTTT. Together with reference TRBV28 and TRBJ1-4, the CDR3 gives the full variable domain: DVKVTQSSRYLVKRTGEKVFLECVQDMDHENMFWYRQDPGLGLRLIYFSYDVKMKEKGDIPEGYSVSREKKERFSLILESASTNQTSMYLCASSLGTSPEKLFFGSGTQLSVL.

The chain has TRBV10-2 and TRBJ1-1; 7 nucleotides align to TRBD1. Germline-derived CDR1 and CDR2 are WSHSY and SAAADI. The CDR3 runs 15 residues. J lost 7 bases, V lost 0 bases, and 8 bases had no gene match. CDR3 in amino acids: CASSESSGRGNEAFF. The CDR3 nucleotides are TGCGCCAGCAGTGAGTCATCCGGCAGGGGGAATGAAGCTTTCTTT.

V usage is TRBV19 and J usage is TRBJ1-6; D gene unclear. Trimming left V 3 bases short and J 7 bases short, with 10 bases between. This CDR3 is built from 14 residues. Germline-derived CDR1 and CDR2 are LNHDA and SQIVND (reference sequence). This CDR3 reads CASSIPGGNSPLHF. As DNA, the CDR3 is TGTGCCAGTAGTATCCCGGGAGGAAATTCACCCCTCCACTTT.

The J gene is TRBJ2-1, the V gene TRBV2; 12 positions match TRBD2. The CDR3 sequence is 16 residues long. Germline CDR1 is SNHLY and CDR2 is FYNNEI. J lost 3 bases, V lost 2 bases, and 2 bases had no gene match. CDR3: CASSELAGGSYNEQFF. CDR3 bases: TGTGCCAGCAGTGAACTAGCGGGGGGGAGCTACAATGAGCAGTTCTTC.

The CDR3 DNA is TGTGCCAGCAGCTTAGGGGGGGTTAATGAAAAACTGTTTTTT. Translated, it gives CASSLGGVNEKLFF. This chain joins TRBV7-2 and TRBJ1-4, with TRBD1 as a possible D gene (5 bases). Trimming took 1 base from V and 4 from J, leaving 7 bases between them. This CDR3 has 14 residues. CDR1 SGHTA and CDR2 FQGNSA come from the germline V gene.

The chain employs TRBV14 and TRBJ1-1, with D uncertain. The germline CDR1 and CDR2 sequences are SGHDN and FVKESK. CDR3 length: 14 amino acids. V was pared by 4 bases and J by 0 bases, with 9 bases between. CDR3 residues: CASSPIGMNTEAFF. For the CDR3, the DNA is TGTGCCAGCAGCCCTATCGGGATGAACACTGAAGCTTTCTTT.

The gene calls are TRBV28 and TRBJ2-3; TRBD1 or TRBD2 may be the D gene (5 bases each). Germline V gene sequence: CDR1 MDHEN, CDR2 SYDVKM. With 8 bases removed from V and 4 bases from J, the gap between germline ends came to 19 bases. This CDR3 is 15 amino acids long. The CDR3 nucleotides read TGTGCCAGCCCCCCCCAGGGCGTGAGGGCAGATACGCAGTATTTT. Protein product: CASPPQGVRADTQYF. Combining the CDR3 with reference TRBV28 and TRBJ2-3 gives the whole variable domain DVKVTQSSRYLVKRTGEKVFLECVQDMDHENMFWYRQDPGLGLRLIYFSYDVKMKEKGDIPEGYSVSREKKERFSLILESASTNQTSMYLCASPPQGVRADTQYFGPGTRLTVL.